This TCR beta chain was sequenced for a study of blood T cell repertoires in COVID-19. Whole-study context: In each case, the material was cDNA or gDNA derived from T cells, B-cell-depleted T cells, or PBMCs.

Authors' data handling: By means of reference gene primer amplification, nucleated cell counts were estimated. TCRdb's copy holds only in-frame clones and misses some; the assay was immunoSEQ multiplex PCR. V and J calls and clone size come straight from that table; D and trimming were deduced from the DNA. In the table there are under 250,000 clones, roughly 80% of which are singletons. The CDR3 totals 15 residues. V lost 3 bases, J lost 2 bases, and 6 bases stayed unmatched. Germline values: CDR1 MNHNS, CDR2 SASEGT. The study recruited people aged 18 to 89 years across about two dozen US areas. This chain uses TRBV6-1 with TRBJ2-7; 8 nucleotides match TRBD1. The origin of this receptor is a woman aged 40 to 49 with acute COVID-19. Sequencing was carried out using PBMCs or T cells enriched from blood (not recorded which). CDR3 DNA sequence: TGTGCCAGCAGTGATGTAGGACAGGGAACCTACGAGCAGTACTTC. This encodes CASSDVGQGTYEQYF.